This T cell receptor (beta chain) was sequenced during a study of blood T cell repertoires in COVID-19. Some clones are missing from TCRdb's copy, which holds only in-frame ones; the method was immunoSEQ multiplex PCR. The repertoire consists of a few hundred thousand clones, with about 83% occurring once and the leading ten covering approximately 7.3%. What was sequenced was PBMCs or T cells enriched from blood (not recorded which). This clonotype was obtained from a woman aged 40 to 50 who had recovered from COVID-19.

This CDR3 reads CAISGGLRTGGGEQYF. In DNA, the CDR3 is TGTGCCATCAGTGGAGGGCTCAGGACAGGGGGCGGCGAGCAGTACTTC. The rearrangement links TRBV10-3 to TRBJ2-7; 11 bases are a match to TRBD1. J was trimmed by 6 bases and V by 4 bases; bases with no gene match: 11. The V gene's germline CDR1 is ENHRY and CDR2 SYGVKD. The CDR3 extends over 16 amino acids.